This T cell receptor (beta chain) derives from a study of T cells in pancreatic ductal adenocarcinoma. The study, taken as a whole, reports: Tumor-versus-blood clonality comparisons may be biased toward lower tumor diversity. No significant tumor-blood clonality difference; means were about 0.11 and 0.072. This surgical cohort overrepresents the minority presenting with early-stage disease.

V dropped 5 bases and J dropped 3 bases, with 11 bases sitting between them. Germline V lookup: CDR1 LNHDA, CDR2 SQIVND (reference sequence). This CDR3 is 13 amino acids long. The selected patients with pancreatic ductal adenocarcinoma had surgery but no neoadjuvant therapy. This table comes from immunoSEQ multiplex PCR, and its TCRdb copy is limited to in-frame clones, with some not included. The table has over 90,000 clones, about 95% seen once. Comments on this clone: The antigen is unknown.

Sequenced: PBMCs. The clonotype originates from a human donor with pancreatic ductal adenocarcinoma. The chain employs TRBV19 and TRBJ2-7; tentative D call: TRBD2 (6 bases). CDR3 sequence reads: CASSWGLNYEQYF. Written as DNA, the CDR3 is TGTGCCAGTAGTTGGGGACTGAACTACGAGCAGTACTTC.